This T cell receptor (beta chain) is drawn from a study of T cell responses to AZD1222 COVID-19 vaccine. On the study more broadly: Some second doses came at about 4 weeks and others at about 12 weeks; these were pooled.

A word on this clone: Its matching antigen is unknown.

Assay used: immunoSEQ multiplex PCR; TCRdb lists only in-frame clones, some missing. The sample carries more than 100,000 clones, about 85% recorded once. Study-wide points: It should be noted that donors were predominantly white British and more often female, and clonal diversity was possibly underestimated.

This CDR3 comprises 15 residues. The germline V gene encodes CDR1 LGHDT and CDR2 YNNKEL (reference sequence). The V and J ends lost 1 base and 6 bases respectively, with 16 bases between them. The receptor comes from an adult in good health. The specimen was peripheral blood, collected on day 0 of AZD1222 vaccination. V is TRBV3-1 (or the pseudogene TRBV3-2) and J is TRBJ2-7, with D tentatively TRBD1 (6 bases). The CDR3 DNA sequence: TGTGCCAGCAGCCAAGCGCCAGGGGCTGGATTCGAGCAGTACTTC. It is translated as CASSQAPGAGFEQYF.